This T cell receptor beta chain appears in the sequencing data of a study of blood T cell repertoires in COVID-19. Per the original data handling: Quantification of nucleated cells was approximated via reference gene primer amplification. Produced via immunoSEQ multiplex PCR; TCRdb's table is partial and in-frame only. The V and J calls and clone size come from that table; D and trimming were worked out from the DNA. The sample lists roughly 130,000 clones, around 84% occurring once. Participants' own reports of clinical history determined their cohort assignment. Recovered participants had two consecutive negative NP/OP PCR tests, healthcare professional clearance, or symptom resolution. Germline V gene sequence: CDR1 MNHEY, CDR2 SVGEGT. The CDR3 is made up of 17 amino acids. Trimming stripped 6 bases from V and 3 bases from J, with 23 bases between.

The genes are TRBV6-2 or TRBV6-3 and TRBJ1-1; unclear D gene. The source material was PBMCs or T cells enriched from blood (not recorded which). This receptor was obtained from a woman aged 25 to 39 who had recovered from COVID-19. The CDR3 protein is CASSKIGPVGRDTEAFF. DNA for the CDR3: TGTGCCAGCAGCAAAATTGGCCCGGTGGGGAGAGACACTGAAGCTTTCTTT.